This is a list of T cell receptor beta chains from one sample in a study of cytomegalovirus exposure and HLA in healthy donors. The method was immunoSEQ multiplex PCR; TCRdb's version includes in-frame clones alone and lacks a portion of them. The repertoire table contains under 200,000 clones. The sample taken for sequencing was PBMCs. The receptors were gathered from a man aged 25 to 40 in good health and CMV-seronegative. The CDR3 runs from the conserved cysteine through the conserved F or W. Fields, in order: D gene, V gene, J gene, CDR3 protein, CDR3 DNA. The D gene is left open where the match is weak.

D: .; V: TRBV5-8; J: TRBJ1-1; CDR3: CASSPWRGASTEAFF; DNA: TGTGCCAGCAGCCCCTGGCGGGGGGCGAGTACTGAAGCTTTCTTT
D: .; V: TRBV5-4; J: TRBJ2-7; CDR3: CASSSYRSSYEQYF; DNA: TGTGCCAGCAGCTCTTACAGGTCTTCCTACGAGCAGTACTTC
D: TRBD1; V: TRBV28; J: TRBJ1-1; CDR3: CASSVGQGLTEAFF; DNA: TGTGCCAGCAGTGTGGGACAGGGTTTAACTGAAGCTTTCTTT
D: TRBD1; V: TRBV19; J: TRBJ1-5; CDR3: CASSIVTGGNQPQHF; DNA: TGTGCCAGTAGTATAGTAACAGGGGGGAATCAGCCCCAGCATTTT
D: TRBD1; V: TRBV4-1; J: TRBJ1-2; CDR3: CASSPGQGIRYGYTF; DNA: TGCGCCAGCAGCCCGGGACAGGGGATTCGGTATGGCTACACCTTC
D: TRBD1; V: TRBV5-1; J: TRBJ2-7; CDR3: CASSEVQGASYEQYF; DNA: TGCGCCAGCAGCGAAGTGCAGGGGGCTTCCTACGAGCAGTACTTC
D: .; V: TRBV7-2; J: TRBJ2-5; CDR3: CASSLNGGQETQYF; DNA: TGTGCCAGCAGCTTAAACGGCGGACAAGAGACCCAGTACTTC
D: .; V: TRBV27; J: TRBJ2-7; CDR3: CASSLSRGEQYF; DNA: TGTGCCAGCAGTTTATCGAGGGGGGAGCAGTACTTC
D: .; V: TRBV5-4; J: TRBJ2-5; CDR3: CASSFGEYQETQYF; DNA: TGTGCCAGCAGCTTTGGAGAGTACCAAGAGACCCAGTACTTC
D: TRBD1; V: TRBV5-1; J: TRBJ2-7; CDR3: CASSLGQGPTSPLQYF; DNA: TGCGCCAGCAGCTTAGGACAGGGACCTACGAGTCCCTTACAGTACTTC
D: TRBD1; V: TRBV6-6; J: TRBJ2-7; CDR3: CASSYPDRGLYEQYF; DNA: TGTGCCAGCAGTTACCCGGACAGGGGTTTGTACGAGCAGTACTTC
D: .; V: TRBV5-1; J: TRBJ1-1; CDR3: CASSLAPSTGDTEAFF; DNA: TGCGCCAGCAGCTTGGCCCCCTCCACGGGGGACACTGAAGCTTTCTTT
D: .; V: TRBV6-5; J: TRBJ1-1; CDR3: CASSRQAGDTEAFF; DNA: TGTGCCAGCAGCCGACAGGCGGGGGACACTGAAGCTTTCTTT
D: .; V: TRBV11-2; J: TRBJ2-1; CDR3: CASSLPTGYRHNEQFF; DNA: TGTGCCAGCAGCTTACCTACAGGGTATCGTCACAATGAGCAGTTCTTC
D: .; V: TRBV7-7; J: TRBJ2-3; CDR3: CASSQGGATYTQYF; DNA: TGTGCCAGCAGCCAAGGGGGGGCAACGTATACGCAGTATTTT
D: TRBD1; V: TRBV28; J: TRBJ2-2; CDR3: CASPGDSGELFF; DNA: TGTGCCAGCCCCGGGGACAGCGGGGAGCTGTTTTTT
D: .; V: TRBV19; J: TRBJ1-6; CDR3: CASSIEGGRSPLHF; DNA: TGTGCCAGTAGTATAGAGGGGGGTCGCTCACCCCTCCACTTT
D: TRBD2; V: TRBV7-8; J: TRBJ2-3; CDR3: CASSLVGRGLAGSGDTQYF; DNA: TGTGCCAGCAGCTTAGTGGGCAGGGGACTAGCGGGATCAGGAGATACGCAGTATTTT
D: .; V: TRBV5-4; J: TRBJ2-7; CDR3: CASSLHDREQYF; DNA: TGTGCCAGCAGCCTCCACGACAGGGAGCAGTACTTC
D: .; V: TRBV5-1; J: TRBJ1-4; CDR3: CASSLLGGNEKLFF; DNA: TGCGCCAGCAGCTTGCTGGGGGGTAATGAAAAACTGTTTTTT
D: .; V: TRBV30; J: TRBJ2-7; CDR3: CAWRDFLVYEQYF; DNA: TGTGCCTGGAGGGACTTCCTTGTCTACGAGCAGTACTTC
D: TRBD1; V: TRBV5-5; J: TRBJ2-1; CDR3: CASSRSLGQATYNEQFF; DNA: TGTGCCAGCAGCCGCTCGCTAGGACAGGCTACCTACAATGAGCAGTTCTTC
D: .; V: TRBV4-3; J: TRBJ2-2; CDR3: CASSQGGLDFNTGELFF; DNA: TGCGCCAGCAGCCAAGGGGGTTTGGACTTCAACACCGGGGAGCTGTTTTTT
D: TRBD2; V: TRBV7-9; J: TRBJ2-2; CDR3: CASSPTSGRASGELFF; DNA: TGTGCCAGCAGCCCGACTAGCGGGAGGGCCTCCGGGGAGCTGTTTTTT
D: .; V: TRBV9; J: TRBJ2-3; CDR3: CASSGRGGAADTQYF; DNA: TGTGCCAGCAGCGGCCGAGGGGGAGCGGCAGATACGCAGTATTTT
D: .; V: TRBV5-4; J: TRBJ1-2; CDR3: CASSLFGGIGYTF; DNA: TGTGCCAGCAGCTTGTTCGGAGGGATCGGCTACACCTTC
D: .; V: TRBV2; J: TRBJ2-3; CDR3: CASCEYGADTQYF; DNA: TGTGCCAGCTGTGAATACGGGGCAGATACGCAGTATTTT
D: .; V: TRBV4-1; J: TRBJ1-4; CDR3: CATAGHPFEKLFF; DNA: TGCGCCACCGCCGGACACCCTTTCGAAAAACTGTTTTTT
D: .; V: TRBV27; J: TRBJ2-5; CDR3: CASSLNPGLPAETQYF; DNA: TGTGCCAGCAGTTTAAACCCGGGACTCCCTGCGGAGACCCAGTACTTC
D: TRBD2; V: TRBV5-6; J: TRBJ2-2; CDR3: CASTRLAGTTGELFF; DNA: TGTGCCAGCACCCGACTAGCGGGTACCACCGGGGAGCTGTTTTTT
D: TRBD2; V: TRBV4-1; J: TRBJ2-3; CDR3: CASSQGRLAGGPLGADTQYF; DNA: TGCGCCAGCAGCCAAGGCCGCCTAGCGGGAGGGCCTCTAGGGGCAGATACGCAGTATTTT
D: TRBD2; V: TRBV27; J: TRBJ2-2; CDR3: CASRASGRETGELFF; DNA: TGTGCCAGCAGAGCTAGCGGGAGAGAGACCGGGGAGCTGTTTTTT
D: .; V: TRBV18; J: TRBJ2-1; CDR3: CASSPSAGSSDEQFF; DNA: TGTGCCAGCTCACCTTCCGCAGGGTCGTCTGATGAGCAGTTCTTC